The rows below give T cell receptor beta chains drawn from one sample of a study of human T cells and chemical hapten exposure. One entry per CDR3 protein, called by TCRdb with MiXCR from the RACE reads. The data contain 95,000 to 150,000 distinct CDR3 sequences, about 11% of them seen just once; the ten biggest clones take up under 2.5%. This specimen consisted of whole blood, obtained in connection with sensitization to the hapten diphenylcyclopropenone (DPC). These receptors came from a woman aged 50 to 60 with alopecia areata. Some clones in this sample may be carry-over from other donors' samples. Each CDR3 is given with its conserved first and last residue. A D gene is named only where the DNA matches it firmly. The size field is filled for only some rows; it gives once, few, many or a size class.

clone_size | d_call | j_call | v_call | cdr3_aa | cdr3_nt
NA | NA | TRBJ2-7 | TRBV2 | CASSEEGTGYHEQYF | TGTGCCAGCAGTGAAGAGGGTACAGGGTACCACGAGCAGTACTTC
few | NA | TRBJ1-1 | TRBV9 | CASTRDFNTEAFF | TGTGCCAGCACACGAGATTTCAACACTGAAGCTTTCTTT
few | NA | TRBJ1-3 | TRBV20-1 | CSARDITGGNTIYF | TGCAGTGCTAGAGATATCACAGGGGGAAACACCATATATTTT
few | TRBD2 | TRBJ2-1 | TRBV12-3/TRBV12-4 | CASSPQLAGGRNEQFF | TGTGCCAGCAGTCCACAACTAGCGGGAGGGCGCAATGAGCAGTTCTTC
once | TRBD1 | TRBJ2-2 | TRBV15 | CATSRTGQVGNTGELFF | TGTGCCACCAGCAGAACTGGACAGGTGGGAAACACCGGGGAGCTGTTTTTT
few | NA | TRBJ2-4 | TRBV5-1 | CASSLFGVNIQYF | TGCGCCAGCAGCCTCTTCGGGGTAAACATTCAGTACTTC
few | TRBD1 | TRBJ1-5 | TRBV6-1 | CASSERQGSQPQHF | TGTGCCAGCAGTGAACGACAGGGAAGTCAGCCCCAGCATTTT
NA | NA | TRBJ1-5 | TRBV24-1 | CATVRAETYSNQPQHF | TGTGCCACCGTCCGGGCCGAGACTTATAGCAATCAGCCCCAGCATTTT
many | TRBD2 | TRBJ2-7 | TRBV20-1 | CSAESLAGGPTSYEQYF | TGCAGTGCTGAGAGCCTAGCGGGAGGGCCAACGTCCTACGAGCAGTACTTC
many | NA | TRBJ2-1 | TRBV11-2 | CASSLESRNRVIF | TGTGCCAGCAGCTTAGAATCCAGGAATAGGGTGATCTTC
many | TRBD1 | TRBJ2-5 | TRBV18 | CASSPLRQGEWMGTQYF | TGTGCCAGCTCACCACTTCGTCAGGGGGAATGGATGGGGACCCAGTACTTC